This T cell receptor (beta chain) was obtained from a study of T cells after yellow fever vaccination. One entry per CDR3 protein results from TCRdb running MiXCR on the 5' RACE reads. The table includes some 350,000 distinct CDR3 sequences, around 3.9% detected once. In its sample, this clonotype was seen a few times. This clonotype was sampled from a man between 18 and 35 years old who received the YFV17D yellow fever vaccine. The sequencing here drew on PBMCs, taken 5 days after the yellow fever booster vaccination.

CDR3 in DNA: TGCGCCAGCAGCTTCCGGGACGCCCGGCGGGAGCAGTACTTC. Translating it yields CASSFRDARREQYF. This rearrangement joins TRBV5-1 to TRBJ2-7; D is perhaps TRBD1 or TRBD2 (5 bases each). With 2 bases removed from V and 7 bases from J, the gap between germline ends came to 16 bases. The CDR3 totals 14 residues. Germline V gives CDR1 SGHRS, CDR2 YFSETQ.